A selection of T cell receptor beta chains follows, all from one sample in a study of T cell repertoires in cytomegalovirus infection. Their target antigens are unknown. TCRdb re-analysed the reads in MiXCR, keeping a single row per CDR3 protein. The sample lists fewer than 650,000 distinct CDR3 sequences, approximately 40% occurring once. The sample in question was cultured PBMCs, obtained from culture after CMV antigen stimulation. Receptor source: a human donor in good health (CMV status not recorded). Some clones in this sample may be carry-over from other donors' samples. Each CDR3 is given with its conserved first and last residue. A D gene is named only where the DNA matches it firmly. Clone size is stated in some rows and not others, as once, few, many or a class when expanded.

clone_size: .
d_call: TRBD2
v_call: TRBV27
j_call: TRBJ2-1
cdr3_nt: TGTGCCAGCAGGGGGGAGGGCGCGTACAATGAGCAGTTCTTC
cdr3_aa: CASRGEGAYNEQFF

clone_size: .
d_call: TRBD2
v_call: TRBV5-4
j_call: TRBJ2-5
cdr3_nt: TGTGCCAGCAGCTTCGGCGGGGGGCCGGAGACCCAGTACTTC
cdr3_aa: CASSFGGGPETQYF

clone_size: .
d_call: .
v_call: TRBV20-1
j_call: TRBJ2-5
cdr3_nt: TGCAGTGCTAGAGAGAATAGCGCAGAGACCCAGTACTTC
cdr3_aa: CSARENSAETQYF

clone_size: .
d_call: .
v_call: TRBV7-2
j_call: TRBJ2-3
cdr3_nt: TGTGCCAGCAGCCCCACGATCACAGATACGCAGTATTTT
cdr3_aa: CASSPTITDTQYF

clone_size: .
d_call: TRBD1
v_call: TRBV4-3
j_call: TRBJ2-7
cdr3_nt: TGCGCCAGCAGCCAAGATGGCACAGGGGGGTACTACGAGCAGTACTTC
cdr3_aa: CASSQDGTGGYYEQYF

clone_size: .
d_call: TRBD1
v_call: TRBV4-1
j_call: TRBJ1-2
cdr3_nt: TGCGCCAGCAGCCCAAAAGGGGGCCCAGCCAACTATGGCTACACCTTC
cdr3_aa: CASSPKGGPANYGYTF

clone_size: few
d_call: .
v_call: TRBV7-9
j_call: TRBJ2-5
cdr3_nt: TGTGCCAGCACCGTGACAGGTTTACAAGAGACCCAGTACTTC
cdr3_aa: CASTVTGLQETQYF

clone_size: .
d_call: TRBD1
v_call: TRBV11-3
j_call: TRBJ2-7
cdr3_nt: TGTGCCAGCAGCTATCGACAGGGCCTAGAGCAGTACTTC
cdr3_aa: CASSYRQGLEQYF

clone_size: .
d_call: .
v_call: TRBV4-3
j_call: TRBJ2-7
cdr3_nt: TGCGCCAGCAGCCAAGATAGTAGCGGAGTCTACGAGCAGTACTTC
cdr3_aa: CASSQDSSGVYEQYF

clone_size: many
d_call: TRBD1
v_call: TRBV7-2
j_call: TRBJ1-1
cdr3_nt: TGTGCCAGCAGCACGCCACCGGGACAGGGGTATCCCACTGAAGCTTTCTTT
cdr3_aa: CASSTPPGQGYPTEAFF

clone_size: .
d_call: TRBD2
v_call: TRBV6-8
j_call: TRBJ2-3
cdr3_nt: TGTGCCAGCAGTTACACAACAACTAGCGGGAGTCCCACAGATACGCAGTATTTT
cdr3_aa: CASSYTTTSGSPTDTQYF

clone_size: few
d_call: .
v_call: TRBV11-2
j_call: TRBJ2-7
cdr3_nt: TGTGCCAGCAGCCTCTCTTTGGGTTGGCAGTACTTC
cdr3_aa: CASSLSLGWQYF

clone_size: .
d_call: .
v_call: TRBV5-1
j_call: TRBJ1-2
cdr3_nt: TGCGCCAGCAGCTTGGTCGTAGGGACCTATGGCTACACCTTC
cdr3_aa: CASSLVVGTYGYTF

clone_size: few
d_call: TRBD2
v_call: TRBV7-9
j_call: TRBJ2-1
cdr3_nt: TGTGCCAGCAGGCCGACACAGACTAGCGGAGGGGCCAGCTCCTACAATGAGCAGTTCTTC
cdr3_aa: CASRPTQTSGGASSYNEQFF

clone_size: .
d_call: .
v_call: TRBV5-1
j_call: TRBJ1-6
cdr3_nt: TGCGCCAGCAGCTTGGACGTAGATTCACCCCTCCACTTT
cdr3_aa: CASSLDVDSPLHF

clone_size: .
d_call: TRBD1
v_call: TRBV20-1
j_call: TRBJ1-3
cdr3_nt: TGCAGTGCTCTAGACAGGGACGGAAACACCATATATTTT
cdr3_aa: CSALDRDGNTIYF

clone_size: .
d_call: .
v_call: TRBV6-2/TRBV6-3
j_call: TRBJ1-5
cdr3_nt: TGTGCCAGCAGTGTTATGGGGTATCAGCCCCAGCATTTT
cdr3_aa: CASSVMGYQPQHF

clone_size: .
d_call: .
v_call: TRBV13
j_call: TRBJ1-1
cdr3_nt: TGTGCCAGCAGCCGACGCGGGGCTGAAGCTTTCTTT
cdr3_aa: CASSRRGAEAFF

clone_size: few
d_call: .
v_call: TRBV28
j_call: TRBJ2-7
cdr3_nt: TGTGCCAGCAGTGCCCGGCCAAGCTCCTACGAGCAGTACTTC
cdr3_aa: CASSARPSSYEQYF

clone_size: .
d_call: .
v_call: TRBV6-1
j_call: TRBJ2-7
cdr3_nt: TGTGCCAGCAGTGAAGGGGTAGGCGAGCAGTACTTC
cdr3_aa: CASSEGVGEQYF

clone_size: .
d_call: .
v_call: TRBV7-6
j_call: TRBJ1-1
cdr3_nt: TGTGCCAGCAGCTTAGCGCTTCCAGGCGACACTGAAGCTTTCTTT
cdr3_aa: CASSLALPGDTEAFF

clone_size: .
d_call: TRBD1
v_call: TRBV12-3/TRBV12-4
j_call: TRBJ2-1
cdr3_nt: TGTGCCAGCAGTTTATCCGGGACAGCCGACAATGAGCAGTTCTTC
cdr3_aa: CASSLSGTADNEQFF

clone_size: .
d_call: .
v_call: TRBV15
j_call: TRBJ1-5
cdr3_nt: TGTGCCACCAGGGGGAGGAGGGATCAGCCCCAGCATTTT
cdr3_aa: CATRGRRDQPQHF

clone_size: .
d_call: .
v_call: TRBV7-2
j_call: TRBJ1-3
cdr3_nt: TGTGCCAGCACCGCCCCCGGAGGGGCGGGGAACACCATATATTTT
cdr3_aa: CASTAPGGAGNTIYF

clone_size: few
d_call: .
v_call: TRBV7-2
j_call: TRBJ2-3
cdr3_nt: TGTGCCAGCAGCTTAAGTGCGGGGCAGGACACAGATACGCAGTATTTT
cdr3_aa: CASSLSAGQDTDTQYF

clone_size: .
d_call: .
v_call: TRBV11-3
j_call: TRBJ2-4
cdr3_nt: TGTGCCAGATCGACAATAGCCAAAAACATTCAGTACTTC
cdr3_aa: CARSTIAKNIQYF

clone_size: .
d_call: .
v_call: TRBV12-3/TRBV12-4
j_call: TRBJ2-1
cdr3_nt: TGTGCCAGCAGACCCTGGCCTAGTATCGGTCATGCGGTCTTC
cdr3_aa: CASRPWPSIGHAVF

clone_size: few
d_call: .
v_call: TRBV3-1
j_call: TRBJ2-5
cdr3_nt: TGTGCCAGCAGCCAAGTTTATCGGGAGAACCAAGAGACCCAGTACTTC
cdr3_aa: CASSQVYRENQETQYF

clone_size: .
d_call: .
v_call: TRBV14
j_call: TRBJ1-2
cdr3_nt: TGTGCCAGCAGCCAAGGGGGGGGAGTCTATGGCTACACCTTC
cdr3_aa: CASSQGGGVYGYTF

clone_size: many
d_call: .
v_call: TRBV7-2
j_call: TRBJ2-3
cdr3_nt: TGTGCCAGCAGCTTAGGGGAAGGAGATACGCAGTATTTT
cdr3_aa: CASSLGEGDTQYF

clone_size: few
d_call: TRBD1
v_call: TRBV7-6
j_call: TRBJ1-4
cdr3_nt: TGTGCCAGCAGCCCAGCCCCCGGACAGGCTAATGAAAAACTGTTTTTT
cdr3_aa: CASSPAPGQANEKLFF

clone_size: .
d_call: .
v_call: TRBV7-2
j_call: TRBJ2-3
cdr3_nt: TGTGCCAGTGAGGGGACCGCGGCGGGAGATACGCAGTATTTT
cdr3_aa: CASEGTAAGDTQYF

clone_size: few
d_call: TRBD1
v_call: TRBV6-2/TRBV6-3
j_call: TRBJ2-5
cdr3_nt: TGTGCCACCAACTCTCCAGGGGGAGTGGAGACCCAGTACTTC
cdr3_aa: CATNSPGGVETQYF

clone_size: .
d_call: .
v_call: TRBV20-1
j_call: TRBJ1-4
cdr3_nt: TGCAGTGCTAGAGACTCTTGGACAGCCGAAAAACTGTTTTTT
cdr3_aa: CSARDSWTAEKLFF

clone_size: few
d_call: .
v_call: TRBV7-6
j_call: TRBJ1-2
cdr3_nt: TGTGCCAGCAGCCGGGAGGGCTATGGCTACACCTTC
cdr3_aa: CASSREGYGYTF

clone_size: few
d_call: .
v_call: TRBV25-1
j_call: TRBJ2-3
cdr3_nt: TGTGCCAGCAGGGAGTACAACACAGATACGCAGTATTTT
cdr3_aa: CASREYNTDTQYF

clone_size: few
d_call: TRBD2
v_call: TRBV7-2
j_call: TRBJ2-5
cdr3_nt: TGTGCCAGCAGCCGTCCCCTAGCGGGGGACCAAGAGACCCAGTACTTC
cdr3_aa: CASSRPLAGDQETQYF

clone_size: .
d_call: TRBD1
v_call: TRBV20-1
j_call: TRBJ1-4
cdr3_nt: TGCAGTGCTAGAGATCCGAGTGGGACAGCCCCCGAAAAACTGTTTTTT
cdr3_aa: CSARDPSGTAPEKLFF

clone_size: .
d_call: TRBD2
v_call: TRBV7-3
j_call: TRBJ2-1
cdr3_nt: TGTGCCAGCAGCCGACAACTAGCGGGAGGTCCCAATGAGCAGTTCTTC
cdr3_aa: CASSRQLAGGPNEQFF

clone_size: few
d_call: .
v_call: TRBV6-6
j_call: TRBJ2-7
cdr3_nt: TGTGCCAGCAGTTACTACTCCCCAAGCTCCTACGAGCAGTACTTC
cdr3_aa: CASSYYSPSSYEQYF

clone_size: few
d_call: .
v_call: TRBV6-1
j_call: TRBJ2-3
cdr3_nt: TGTGCCAGCCTAGGGGGGGATACGCAGTATTTT
cdr3_aa: CASLGGDTQYF

clone_size: once
d_call: .
v_call: TRBV18
j_call: TRBJ2-5
cdr3_nt: TGTGCCAGCTCACCGGTCTTCGAATCGCAAGAGACCCAGTACTTC
cdr3_aa: CASSPVFESQETQYF

clone_size: .
d_call: TRBD1
v_call: TRBV7-9
j_call: TRBJ1-4
cdr3_nt: TGTGCCAGCAGCTTAGGGTTTTCGGCAGGGGGGAGTGAAAAACTGTTTTTT
cdr3_aa: CASSLGFSAGGSEKLFF

clone_size: .
d_call: .
v_call: TRBV10-3
j_call: TRBJ1-3
cdr3_nt: TGTGCCACGGAGGCAGGGAACGGAAACACCATATATTTT
cdr3_aa: CATEAGNGNTIYF

clone_size: few
d_call: TRBD2
v_call: TRBV7-6
j_call: TRBJ2-2
cdr3_nt: TGTGCCAGCAGCCGCGTATATGGCCAGCGGGGCACCGGGGAGCTGTTTTTT
cdr3_aa: CASSRVYGQRGTGELFF

clone_size: few
d_call: TRBD2
v_call: TRBV7-2
j_call: TRBJ2-5
cdr3_nt: TGTGCCAGCAGCCCCGACCGACTAGCGGGAGGGTCGGGGGAGACCCAGTACTTC
cdr3_aa: CASSPDRLAGGSGETQYF

clone_size: .
d_call: .
v_call: TRBV6-5
j_call: TRBJ1-6
cdr3_nt: TGTGCCAGCAGCTATGGTCCGGGGTGGGAATCGCCCCTCCACTTT
cdr3_aa: CASSYGPGWESPLHF

clone_size: few
d_call: .
v_call: TRBV7-2
j_call: TRBJ2-7
cdr3_nt: TGTGCCAGCAGCTTCCCGAGGGGGAGGATGAGCTCCTACGAGCAGTACTTC
cdr3_aa: CASSFPRGRMSSYEQYF

clone_size: few
d_call: TRBD1
v_call: TRBV5-6
j_call: TRBJ2-3
cdr3_nt: TGTGCCAGCAGCCGGATAGGTTCAGGGGGTTCGTTAAGCACAGATACGCAGTATTTT
cdr3_aa: CASSRIGSGGSLSTDTQYF

clone_size: .
d_call: TRBD2
v_call: TRBV27
j_call: TRBJ2-1
cdr3_nt: TGTGCCAGCAGAACTAGCGGGGATATCTACAATGAGCAGTTCTTC
cdr3_aa: CASRTSGDIYNEQFF

clone_size: .
d_call: .
v_call: TRBV12-5
j_call: TRBJ1-6
cdr3_nt: TGTGCTAGTGGTTTGATTATTGACAGCGCCTATAATTCACCCCTCCACTTT
cdr3_aa: CASGLIIDSAYNSPLHF

clone_size: .
d_call: .
v_call: TRBV7-2
j_call: TRBJ2-3
cdr3_nt: TGTGCCAGCAGCTCTGACTCTCCCCGACCCGATACGCAGTATTTT
cdr3_aa: CASSSDSPRPDTQYF